This is a list of T cell receptor beta chains from one sample in a study of T cells in Graves' hyperthyroidism and ophthalmopathy. TCRdb used MiXCR to reprocess the multiplex PCR reads, holding one entry per CDR3 protein. The data contain about 340,000 distinct CDR3 sequences, about 18% of them singletons. The sample taken for sequencing was blood. The receptors shown here come from a woman aged 50 to 60 with Graves' hyperthyroidism. CDR3s include the opening cysteine and the closing phenylalanine or tryptophan. The D gene is left open where the match is weak. A row's size may be missing; if present it is once, few, many or a size class.

TRBD1 TRBJ1-5 few 12 TRBV20-1 TGCAGTGCTTTGACAGGGGCCGGGCCCCAGCATTTT CSALTGAGPQHF
- TRBJ1-1 - 15 TRBV6-1 TGTGCCAGCAGTGCCATACAGGGAGACAGCACTGTAGCTTTCTTT CASSAIQGDSTVAFF
TRBD2 TRBJ2-4 - 18 TRBV6-2/TRBV6-3 TGTGCCAGCAATGGACTAGCGGGAGGGAAACTGGCCAAAAACATTCAGTACTTC CASNGLAGGKLAKNIQYF
TRBD1 TRBJ1-5 - 14 TRBV27 TGTGCCAGCGCGGGACAGCCTAGCAATCAGCCCCAGCATTTT CASAGQPSNQPQHF
- TRBJ2-5 - 13 TRBV6-4 TGTGCCAGCAGTGAGCAGGCCCAAGAGACCCAGTACTTC CASSEQAQETQYF
- TRBJ2-2 many 17 TRBV11-1 TGTGCCAGCAGCCATAGGGCTAGCGCGACTGACGCCGGGGAGCTGTTTTTT CASSHRASATDAGELFF
- TRBJ2-1 many 15 TRBV7-8 TGTGCCAGCGGAGAGGGGGGCCCCCCCTACAATGAGCAGTTCTTC CASGEGGPPYNEQFF
- TRBJ2-3 few 17 TRBV13 TGTGCCAGCAGCTCGCGGTATTGGCGGACTAACACAGATACGCAGTATTTT CASSSRYWRTNTDTQYF
- TRBJ1-1 few 14 TRBV9 TGTGCCAGCAGCGTAGCCCTGGGGAACACTGAAGCTTTCTTT CASSVALGNTEAFF
- TRBJ2-7 few 14 TRBV14 TGTGCCAGCAGCAAAGGACTGGATTCCTACGAGCAGTACTTC CASSKGLDSYEQYF
- TRBJ1-5 many 14 TRBV27 TGTGCCAGCAGTTTCACAGGGAATTATCAGCCCCAGCATTTT CASSFTGNYQPQHF
TRBD1 TRBJ2-2 - 16 TRBV12-3/TRBV12-4 TGTGCCAGCAGTTCACCCGGGACAGAGAACACCGGGGAGCTGTTTTTT CASSSPGTENTGELFF
- TRBJ2-5 few 15 TRBV12-5 TGTGCTAGTGGTTTGGGTGTCGGTGAAGGAGAGACCCAGTACTTC CASGLGVGEGETQYF
- TRBJ2-3 many 17 TRBV11-2 TGTGCCAGCAGACAATCAAGACTGGCGAAAGACACAGATACGCAGTATTTT CASRQSRLAKDTDTQYF
- TRBJ2-7 - 14 TRBV19 TGTGCCAGTAGTATCTACCTTGGCTCCTACGAGCAGTACTTC CASSIYLGSYEQYF
TRBD1 TRBJ1-5 few 16 TRBV6-1 TGTGCCAGCGAGAAATCGGACAGGGCCCCCAATCAGCCCCAGCATTTT CASEKSDRAPNQPQHF
- TRBJ1-1 few 11 TRBV29-1 TGCAGCGTAGGATTGAACACTGAAGCTTTCTTT CSVGLNTEAFF
- TRBJ2-2 few 13 TRBV12-3/TRBV12-4 TGTGCCAGCAGTTTGGATAGTAGGTTGGAGCTGTTTTTT CASSLDSRLELFF
TRBD1 TRBJ1-2 few 12 TRBV20-1 TGCAGTGCTAGGCGCCAGGGGGGGGGCTACACCTTC CSARRQGGGYTF
- TRBJ2-3 - 13 TRBV24-1 TGTGCCACCAGTGAGTCCCGCACAGATACGCAGTATTTT CATSESRTDTQYF
- TRBJ2-1 few 14 TRBV4-1 TGCGCCAGCAGCCAAGCAAGGACGTACAATGAGCAGTTCTTC CASSQARTYNEQFF
TRBD1 TRBJ1-1 - 16 TRBV4-2 TGTGCCAGCAGCTATAGTGTGACAGGGGAAAGAACTGAAGCTTTCTTT CASSYSVTGERTEAFF
TRBD2 TRBJ2-3 many 15 TRBV3-1 TGTGCCAGCTCCTTCCGGCGGGGGACCACAGATACGCAGTATTTT CASSFRRGTTDTQYF
- TRBJ1-1 - 15 TRBV4-1 TGCGCCAGCAGCCAACTAGGGGTGAAGAACACTGAAGCTTTCTTT CASSQLGVKNTEAFF
- TRBJ1-1 - 12 TRBV29-1 TGCAGCGTTGAATCCGGGGATCCTGAAGCTTTCTTT CSVESGDPEAFF
TRBD2 TRBJ2-3 many 15 TRBV12-3/TRBV12-4 TGTGCCAGCGGGGGACTAGCGGGAGCGGCAGATACGCAGTATTTT CASGGLAGAADTQYF
- TRBJ2-3 few 14 TRBV6-1 TGTGCCAGCAGTAAGCACAGGGGCACAGATACGCAGTATTTT CASSKHRGTDTQYF
- TRBJ1-6 few 17 TRBV6-1 TGTGCCAGCAGTCGAGATCCGGGGACCCTAAGCGACTCACCCCTCCACTTT CASSRDPGTLSDSPLHF
- TRBJ2-2 - 16 TRBV5-1 TGCGCCAGCAGCTGGTCCTCGGGCCTAGCCATCGGGGAGCTGTTTTTT CASSWSSGLAIGELFF
TRBD2 TRBJ2-7 many 14 TRBV2 TGTGCCAGCAGCTTCAGACTAGCGGTCAACGAGCAGTACTTC CASSFRLAVNEQYF
TRBD1 TRBJ1-5 - 15 TRBV5-1 TGCGCCAGCAGCTTATCCGGGACAGGGAACCAGCCCCAGCATTTT CASSLSGTGNQPQHF
- TRBJ1-1 - 15 TRBV18 TGTGCCAACTCACCGCAGACAGGTAGAGGGGTTGAAGCTTTCTTT CANSPQTGRGVEAFF
TRBD1 TRBJ1-1 many 12 TRBV5-1 TGCGCCAGCAGCTTGGTGGGACAGGAAGCTTTCTTT CASSLVGQEAFF
- TRBJ2-5 many 15 TRBV6-1 TGTGCCAGCAGTGAAATCGCAGCGTACCAAGAGACCCAGTACTTC CASSEIAAYQETQYF
- TRBJ2-3 - 15 TRBV5-1 TGCGCCAGCAGCGGGAGAGAGGTCGGCACAGATACGCAGTATTTT CASSGREVGTDTQYF
TRBD2 TRBJ2-1 - 17 TRBV5-1 TGCGCCAGCAGCTTGAGGGAGCGGGGCGGCTCCTACAATGAGCAGTTCTTC CASSLRERGGSYNEQFF
TRBD1 TRBJ2-7 many 15 TRBV28 TGTGCCAGCAGTCGCCCGGGACAGGGGTCCTACGAGCAGTACTTC CASSRPGQGSYEQYF
- TRBJ2-4 - 15 TRBV27 TGTGCCAGCAGTTTATTCCAGGGGGCCAAAAACATTCAGTACTTC CASSLFQGAKNIQYF
- TRBJ1-1 many 14 TRBV3-1 TGTGCCAGCAGCCGCGAGGGGTCGAACACTGAAGCTTTCTTT CASSREGSNTEAFF
- TRBJ1-2 few 16 TRBV6-5 TGTGCCAGCAGTTACCTTATGGGTCGGGGTAGCTATGGCTACACCTTC CASSYLMGRGSYGYTF
- TRBJ2-2 - 14 TRBV6-2/TRBV6-3 TGTGCCAGCAGTTTGGGCGGGGCTACCGGGGAGCTGGTTTTT CASSLGGATGELVF
- TRBJ1-4 - 13 TRBV5-1 TGCGCCAGCAGCTTGGTCCAGAACGAAAAACTGTTTTTT CASSLVQNEKLFF
- TRBJ2-7 many 12 TRBV18 TGTGCCAGCTCGCCTCAGATGAACGAGCAGTACTTC CASSPQMNEQYF
TRBD1 TRBJ1-3 - 15 TRBV6-5 TGTGCCAGCAGTTACTCGGGACAGGGAGGAAACACCATATATTTT CASSYSGQGGNTIYF
TRBD1 TRBJ2-2 few 17 TRBV5-4 TGTGCCAGCAGCTTGGGGCCGGGACAGGGGAGCACCGGGGAGCTGTTTTTT CASSLGPGQGSTGELFF
TRBD1 TRBJ2-2 few 15 TRBV5-1 TGCGCCAGCAGCCCTCAGGACAGGGGCACCGGGGAGCTGTTTTTT CASSPQDRGTGELFF
- TRBJ1-5 many 14 TRBV2 TGTGCCAGCAGGAGAAGGGAGGGCAATCAGCCCCAGCATTTT CASRRREGNQPQHF
- TRBJ2-3 few 12 TRBV24-1 TGTGCCACGGGACAAACGACAGATACGCAGTATTTT CATGQTTDTQYF
- TRBJ2-4 - 11 TRBV6-5 TGTGCCAGCAGTTACTCGAACATTCAGTACTTC CASSYSNIQYF
- TRBJ2-2 few 16 TRBV18 TGTGCCAGCTCACCACAGGGTCCCCCGAACACCGGGGAGCTGTTTTTT CASSPQGPPNTGELFF
TRBD1 TRBJ2-5 few 15 TRBV7-2 TGTGCCAGCAGCTTCACCGGGACAGTCCAAGAGACCCAGTACTTC CASSFTGTVQETQYF
TRBD2 TRBJ2-5 many 15 TRBV20-1 TGCAGTGCTAGAACTGGACTAGCGGGAGTTGGGACCCAGTACTTC CSARTGLAGVGTQYF
- TRBJ1-3 once 14 TRBV20-1 TGCAGTGCTAGAGGGACGACCTCTGGAAACACCATATATTTT CSARGTTSGNTIYF
TRBD1 TRBJ1-1 - 12 TRBV29-1 TGCAGCGTTGACACAGGGGACACTGAAGCTTTCTTT CSVDTGDTEAFF